The entry below gives a single T cell receptor beta chain sequence along with its context. Its antigen is still unknown. One entry per CDR3 protein, called by TCRdb with MiXCR from the 5' RACE reads. The sample includes more than 600,000 distinct CDR3 sequences, 19% of them seen just once. The record originates from a study of CD8 T cells in ankylosing spondylitis. General study results and limits: Among TCR beta sequences, a motif of 7 to 9 highly homologous variants appeared characteristic of ankylosing spondylitis blood. Earlier authors reported some of these motif variants in reactive arthritis synovial fluid and blood.

The V end was cut by 7 bases, the J end by 2 bases, with 12 bases between. Germline V gene data show CDR1 as MNHEY and CDR2 as SMNVEV (reference sequence). This CDR3 spans 14 amino acids. This clonotype originated in a male donor with ankylosing spondylitis. The chain employs TRBV27 and TRBJ1-5, with a weak D call TRBD1 (5 bases). The sequencing input was blood, either unsorted or a sorted T cell fraction (not recorded which). The CDR3, as DNA: TGTGCCAGCAAACCCGACAGTGGCAATCAGCCCCAGCATTTT. Translating gives CASKPDSGNQPQHF.